Presented here are 5 T cell receptor beta chains from one specimen sequenced in a study of cytomegalovirus exposure and HLA in healthy donors. It was with 60 Vbeta and 13 Jbeta primers that the PCR ran. Method: immunoSEQ multiplex PCR; TCRdb's copy keeps in-frame clones and lacks some. The sample records about 120,000 clones, almost 85% being singletons. The sequencing sample was made of PBMCs. The source of these receptors is a woman aged 18-30 years in good health and CMV-seronegative.

The V and J genes are TRBV27 and TRBJ2-3; D may be TRBD2 (5 bases). The CDR3 length is 12 residues. Trimming took off 7 bases at V and 4 bases at J, with 9 bases between the two ends. Germline CDR1 MNHEY, CDR2 SMNVEV (reference sequence). The CDR3 DNA follows: TGTGCCAGCATTGGAGGTGCAGATACGCAGTATTTT. Its protein product is CASIGGADTQYF.

This chain links TRBV7-9 with TRBJ1-2; D not certain. With 6 bases removed from V and 4 bases from J, the gap between germline ends came to 15 bases. Germline V gene lookup returns CDR1 SEHNR and CDR2 FQNEAQ (reference sequence). CDR3 length: 14 amino acids. The CDR3 protein is CASSRITVIYGYTF. As DNA, the CDR3 is TGTGCCAGCAGTCGAATTACAGTGATCTATGGCTACACCTTC. The full variable domain, rest sourced from reference TRBV7-9 and TRBJ1-2, is DTGVSQNPRHKITKRGQNVTFRCDPISEHNRLYWYRQTLGQGPEFLTYFQNEAQLEKSRLLSDRFSAERPKGSFSTLEIQRTEQGDSAMYLCASSRITVIYGYTFGSGTRLTVV.

This clone was found once. As the CDR3 is not closed by the conserved phenylalanine or tryptophan, this likely results from a read error. This rearrangement joins TRBV18 to TRBJ2-7; D remains ambiguous. CDR3 size: 12 residues. The V end lost 3 bases, the J end lost 2 bases, and 5 bases lay between the germline ends. Germline V gene lookup returns CDR1 KGHSH and CDR2 LQKENI. CDR3 sequence reads: CASSPAAYEQYL. Written as DNA, the CDR3 is TGTGCCAGCTCACCCGCGGCCTACGAGCAGTACCTC.

The chain carries TRBV18 and TRBJ2-2; 9 nucleotides match TRBD1. Germline V CDR1 and CDR2: KGHSH, LQKENI. With V trimmed by 3 bases and J by 6 bases, 8 bases remained unmatched. This CDR3 spans 16 amino acids. Here the CDR3 DNA reads TGTGCCAGCTCACCCACACTTACAGGGGGCTCCGGGGAGCTGTTTTTT. This translates into CASSPTLTGGSGELFF.

This clone was seen only a few times. This rearrangement joins TRBV18 to TRBJ1-1; the D is unclear. CDR1 is KGHSH, CDR2 LQKENI, per germline. The V gene lost 6 bases and the J gene lost 3 bases, with 11 bases spanning the gap. This CDR3 spans 13 amino acids. The DNA for the CDR3 is TGTGCCAGCTCCCCCAGGATCGACACTGAAGCTTTCTTT. It codes for CASSPRIDTEAFF.